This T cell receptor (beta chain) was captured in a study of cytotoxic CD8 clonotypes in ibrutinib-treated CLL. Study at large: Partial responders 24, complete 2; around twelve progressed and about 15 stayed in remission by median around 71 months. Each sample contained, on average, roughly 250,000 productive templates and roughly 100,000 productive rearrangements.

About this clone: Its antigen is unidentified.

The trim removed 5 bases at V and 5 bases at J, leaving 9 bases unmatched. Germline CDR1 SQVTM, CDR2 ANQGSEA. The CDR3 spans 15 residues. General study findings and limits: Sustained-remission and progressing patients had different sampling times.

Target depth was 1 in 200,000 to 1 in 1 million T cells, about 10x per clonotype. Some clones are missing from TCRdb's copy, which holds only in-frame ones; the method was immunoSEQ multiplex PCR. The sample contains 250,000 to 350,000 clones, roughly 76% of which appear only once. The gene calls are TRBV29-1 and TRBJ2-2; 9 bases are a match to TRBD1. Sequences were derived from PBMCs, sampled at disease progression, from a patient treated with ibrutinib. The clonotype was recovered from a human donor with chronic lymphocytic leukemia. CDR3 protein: CSVSLGQGLTGELFF. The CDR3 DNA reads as TGCAGCGTTTCGTTGGGACAGGGATTGACCGGGGAGCTGTTTTTT.